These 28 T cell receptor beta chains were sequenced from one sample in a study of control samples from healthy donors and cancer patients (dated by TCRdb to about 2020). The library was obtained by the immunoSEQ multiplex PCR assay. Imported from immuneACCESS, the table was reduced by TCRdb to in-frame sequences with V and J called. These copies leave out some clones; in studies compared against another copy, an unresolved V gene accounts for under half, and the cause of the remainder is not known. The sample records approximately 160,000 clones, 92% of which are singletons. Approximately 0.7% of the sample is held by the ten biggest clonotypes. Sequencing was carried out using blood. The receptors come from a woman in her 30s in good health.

The DNA of the CDR3 is TGTGCCTGGAGTCATACAGGGTCCAGCAATCAGCCCCAGCATTTT. Protein sequence: CAWSHTGSSNQPQHF. V gene TRBV30 combines with J gene TRBJ1-5, with TRBD1 as a possible D gene (6 bases). Trimming took 2 bases from V and 1 from J, leaving 12 bases between them. There are 15 residues in the CDR3. The germline V gene encodes CDR1 GTSNPN and CDR2 SVGIG (reference sequence).

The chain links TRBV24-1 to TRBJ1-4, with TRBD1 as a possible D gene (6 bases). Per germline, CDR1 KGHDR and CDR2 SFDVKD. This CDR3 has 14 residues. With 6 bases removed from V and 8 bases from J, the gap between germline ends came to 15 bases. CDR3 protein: CATSSGVYDEKLFF. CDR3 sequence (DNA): TGTGCCACCAGTTCAGGGGTGTATGACGAAAAACTGTTTTTT.

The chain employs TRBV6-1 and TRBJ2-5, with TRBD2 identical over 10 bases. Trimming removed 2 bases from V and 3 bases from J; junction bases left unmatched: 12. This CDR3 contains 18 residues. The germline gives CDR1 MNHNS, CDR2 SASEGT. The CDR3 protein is CASSETRLAGVGKETQYF. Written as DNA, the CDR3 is TGTGCCAGCAGTGAAACCCGTCTAGCGGGAGTAGGTAAAGAGACCCAGTACTTC.

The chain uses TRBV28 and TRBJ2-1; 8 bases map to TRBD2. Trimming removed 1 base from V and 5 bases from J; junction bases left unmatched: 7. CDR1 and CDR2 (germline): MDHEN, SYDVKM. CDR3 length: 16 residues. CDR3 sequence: CASSLYLAGPDNEQFF. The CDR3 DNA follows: TGTGCCAGCAGTTTATATCTAGCGGGCCCCGACAATGAGCAGTTCTTC.

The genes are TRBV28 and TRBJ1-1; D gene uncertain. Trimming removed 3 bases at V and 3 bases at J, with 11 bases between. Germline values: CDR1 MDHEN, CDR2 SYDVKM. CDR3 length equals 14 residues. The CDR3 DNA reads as TGTGCCAGCAGTTTGGGCAGAAGAGACACTGAAGCTTTCTTT. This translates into CASSLGRRDTEAFF.

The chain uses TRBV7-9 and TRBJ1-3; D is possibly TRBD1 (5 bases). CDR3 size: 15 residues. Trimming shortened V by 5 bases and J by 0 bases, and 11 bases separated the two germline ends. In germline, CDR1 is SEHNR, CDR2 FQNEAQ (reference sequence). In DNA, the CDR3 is TGTGCCAGCAGCCCGGGACGGATCTCTGGAAACACCATATATTTT. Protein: CASSPGRISGNTIYF.

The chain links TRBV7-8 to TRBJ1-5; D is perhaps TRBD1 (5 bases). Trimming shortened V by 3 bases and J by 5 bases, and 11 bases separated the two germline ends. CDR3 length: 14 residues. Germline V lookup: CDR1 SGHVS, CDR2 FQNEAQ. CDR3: CASSFRDSDQPQHF. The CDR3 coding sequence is TGTGCCAGCAGCTTTAGAGACAGCGATCAGCCCCAGCATTTT.

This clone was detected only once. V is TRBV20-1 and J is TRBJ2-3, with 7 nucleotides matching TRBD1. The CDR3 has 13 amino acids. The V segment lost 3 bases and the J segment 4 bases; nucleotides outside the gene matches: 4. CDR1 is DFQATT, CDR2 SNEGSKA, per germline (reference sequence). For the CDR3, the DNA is TGCAGTGCTAGTGGGCAGGGGGCAGATACGCAGTATTTT. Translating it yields CSASGQGADTQYF.

CDR3 sequence reads: CASSKGGVQGSNSNQPQHF. The CDR3 nucleotides are TGTGCCAGCAGCAAGGGGGGAGTCCAAGGGAGTAATAGCAATCAGCCCCAGCATTTT. The chain carries TRBV21-1 and TRBJ1-5. TRBV21-1 is described as a pseudogene. The CDR3 totals 19 residues.

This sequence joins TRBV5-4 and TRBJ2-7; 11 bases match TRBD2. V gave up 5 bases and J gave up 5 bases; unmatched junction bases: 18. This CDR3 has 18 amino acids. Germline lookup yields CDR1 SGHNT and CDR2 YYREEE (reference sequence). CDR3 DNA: TGTGCCAGCAGATCCAGACCCCTTAGCGGGAGGGGTGGGAACGAGCAGTACTTC. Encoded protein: CASRSRPLSGRGGNEQYF. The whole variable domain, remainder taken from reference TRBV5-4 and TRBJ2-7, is ETGVTQSPTHLIKTRGQQVTLRCSSQSGHNTVSWYQQALGQGPQFIFQYYREEENGRGNFPPRFSGLQFPNYSSELNVNALELDDSALYLCASRSRPLSGRGGNEQYFGPGTRLTVT.

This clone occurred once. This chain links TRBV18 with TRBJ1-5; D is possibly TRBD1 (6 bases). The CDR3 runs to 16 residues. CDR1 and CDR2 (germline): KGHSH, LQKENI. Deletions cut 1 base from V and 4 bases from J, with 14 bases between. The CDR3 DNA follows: TGTGCCAGCTCACCACAAGCAGGGGTAACTAATCAGCCCCAGCATTTT. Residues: CASSPQAGVTNQPQHF.

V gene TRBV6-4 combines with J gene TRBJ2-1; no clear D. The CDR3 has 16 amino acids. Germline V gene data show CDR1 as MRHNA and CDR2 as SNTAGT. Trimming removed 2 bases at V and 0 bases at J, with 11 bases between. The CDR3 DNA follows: TGTGCCAGCAGTGACCGGCGCGCAAGCTCCTACAATGAGCAGTTCTTC. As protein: CASSDRRASSYNEQFF.

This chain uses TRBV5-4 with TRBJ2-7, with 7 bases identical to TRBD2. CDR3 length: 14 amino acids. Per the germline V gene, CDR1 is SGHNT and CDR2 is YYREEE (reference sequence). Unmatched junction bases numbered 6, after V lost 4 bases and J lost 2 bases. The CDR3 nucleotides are TGTGCCAGCAGCCCCCAAGCGGGAACCTACGAGCAGTACTTC. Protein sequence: CASSPQAGTYEQYF. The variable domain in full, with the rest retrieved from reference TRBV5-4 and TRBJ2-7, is ETGVTQSPTHLIKTRGQQVTLRCSSQSGHNTVSWYQQALGQGPQFIFQYYREEENGRGNFPPRFSGLQFPNYSSELNVNALELDDSALYLCASSPQAGTYEQYFGPGTRLTVT.

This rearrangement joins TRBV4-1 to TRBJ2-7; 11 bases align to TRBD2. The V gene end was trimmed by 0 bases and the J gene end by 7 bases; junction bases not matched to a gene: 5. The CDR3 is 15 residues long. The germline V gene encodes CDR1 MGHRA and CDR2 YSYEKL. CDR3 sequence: CASSQETSGSLEQYF. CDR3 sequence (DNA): TGCGCCAGCAGCCAAGAAACTAGCGGGAGCTTGGAGCAGTACTTC.

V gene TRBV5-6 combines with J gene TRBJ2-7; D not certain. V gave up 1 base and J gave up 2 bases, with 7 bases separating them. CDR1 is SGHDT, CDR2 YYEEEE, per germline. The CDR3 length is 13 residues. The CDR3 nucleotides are TGTGCCAGCAGCTTGAATATGCCCTACGAGCAGTACTTC. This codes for CASSLNMPYEQYF.

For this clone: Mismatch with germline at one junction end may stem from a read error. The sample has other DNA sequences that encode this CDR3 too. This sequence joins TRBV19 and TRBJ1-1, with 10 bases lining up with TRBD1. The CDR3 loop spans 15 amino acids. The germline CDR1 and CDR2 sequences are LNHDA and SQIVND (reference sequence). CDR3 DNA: TGCGCCAGTAGTATTCGGACAGGGGGTTGGACTGAAGCTTTCTTT. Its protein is CASSIRTGGWTEAFF.

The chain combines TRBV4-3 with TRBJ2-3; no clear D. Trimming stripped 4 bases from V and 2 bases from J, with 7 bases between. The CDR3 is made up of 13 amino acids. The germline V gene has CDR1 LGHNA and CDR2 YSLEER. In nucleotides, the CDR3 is TGCGCCAGCAGCCTCCGCCCCACAGATACGCAGTATTTT. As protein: CASSLRPTDTQYF.

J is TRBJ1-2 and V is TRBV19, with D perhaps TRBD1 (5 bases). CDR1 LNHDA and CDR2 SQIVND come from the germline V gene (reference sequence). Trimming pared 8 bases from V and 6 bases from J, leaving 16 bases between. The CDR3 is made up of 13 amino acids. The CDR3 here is CASRNGGGNGYTF. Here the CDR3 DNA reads TGTGCCAGTCGCAATGGGGGGGGAAATGGCTACACCTTC.

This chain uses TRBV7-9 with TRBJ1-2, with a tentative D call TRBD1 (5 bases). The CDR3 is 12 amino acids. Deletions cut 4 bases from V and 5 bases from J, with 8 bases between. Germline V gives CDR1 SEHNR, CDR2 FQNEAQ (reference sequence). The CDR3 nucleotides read TGTGCCAGCAGCTCAGACAGTTATGGCTACACCTTC. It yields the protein CASSSDSYGYTF.

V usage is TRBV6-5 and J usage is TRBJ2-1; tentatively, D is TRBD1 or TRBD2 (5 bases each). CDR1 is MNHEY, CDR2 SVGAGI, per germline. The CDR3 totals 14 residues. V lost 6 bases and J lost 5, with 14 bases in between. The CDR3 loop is CASSGAIRNNEQFF. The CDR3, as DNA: TGTGCCAGCAGCGGGGCCATCCGCAACAATGAGCAGTTCTTC.

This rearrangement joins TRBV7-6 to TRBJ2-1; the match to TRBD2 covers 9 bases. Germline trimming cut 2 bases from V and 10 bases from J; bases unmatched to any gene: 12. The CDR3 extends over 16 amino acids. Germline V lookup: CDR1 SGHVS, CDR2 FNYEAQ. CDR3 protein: CASSLYSAGGPREQFF. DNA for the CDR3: TGTGCCAGCAGCTTATATTCGGCGGGAGGGCCTCGGGAGCAGTTCTTC.

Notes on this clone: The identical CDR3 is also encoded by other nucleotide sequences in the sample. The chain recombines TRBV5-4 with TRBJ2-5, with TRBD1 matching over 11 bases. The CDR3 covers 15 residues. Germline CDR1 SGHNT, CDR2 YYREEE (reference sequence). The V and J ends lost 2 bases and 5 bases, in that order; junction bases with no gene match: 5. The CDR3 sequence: CASSFGQGAGETQYF. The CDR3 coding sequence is TGTGCCAGCAGCTTTGGACAGGGGGCGGGTGAGACCCAGTACTTC.

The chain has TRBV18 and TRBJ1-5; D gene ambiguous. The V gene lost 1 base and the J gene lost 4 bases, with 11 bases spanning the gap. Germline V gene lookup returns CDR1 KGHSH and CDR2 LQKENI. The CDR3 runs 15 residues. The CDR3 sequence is CASSPQGNSNQPQHF. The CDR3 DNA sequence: TGTGCCAGCTCACCACAGGGTAATTCTAATCAGCCCCAGCATTTT.

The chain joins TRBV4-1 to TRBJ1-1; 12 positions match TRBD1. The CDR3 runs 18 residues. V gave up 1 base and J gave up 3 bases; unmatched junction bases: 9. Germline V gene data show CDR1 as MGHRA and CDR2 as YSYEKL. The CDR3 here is CASSQGVGTGGEDTEAFF. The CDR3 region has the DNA TGCGCCAGCAGCCAAGGAGTAGGGACAGGGGGCGAGGACACTGAAGCTTTCTTT.

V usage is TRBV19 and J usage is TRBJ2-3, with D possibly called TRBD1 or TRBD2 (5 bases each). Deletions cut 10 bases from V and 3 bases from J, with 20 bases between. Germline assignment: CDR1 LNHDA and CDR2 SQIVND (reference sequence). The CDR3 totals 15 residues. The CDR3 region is CATKGTASRTDTQYF. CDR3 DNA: TGTGCCACAAAGGGGACGGCCAGCAGGACAGATACGCAGTATTTT.

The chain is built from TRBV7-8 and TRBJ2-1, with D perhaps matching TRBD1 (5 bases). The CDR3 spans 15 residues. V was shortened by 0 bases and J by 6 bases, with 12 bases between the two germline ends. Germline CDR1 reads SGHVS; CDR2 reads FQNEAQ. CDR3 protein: CASSLASGIINEQFF. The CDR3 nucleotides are TGTGCCAGCAGCTTAGCATCAGGGATCATCAATGAGCAGTTCTTC.

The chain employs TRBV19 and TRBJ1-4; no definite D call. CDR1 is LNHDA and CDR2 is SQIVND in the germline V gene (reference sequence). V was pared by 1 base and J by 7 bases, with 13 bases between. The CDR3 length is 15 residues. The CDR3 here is CASSIAATPREKLFF. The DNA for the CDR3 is TGTGCCAGTAGTATAGCGGCAACGCCCCGTGAAAAACTGTTTTTT.

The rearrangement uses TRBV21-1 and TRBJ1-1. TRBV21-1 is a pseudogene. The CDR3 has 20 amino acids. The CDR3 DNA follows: TGTGCCAGCAGCAAAGGTCGGGGGCGGAGGGTTGTGTTCTTGGGGACTGAAGCTTTCTTT. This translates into CASSKGRGRRVVFLGTEAFF.